This T cell receptor (beta chain) came from a study of blood T cell repertoires in COVID-19. Using immunoSEQ multiplex PCR, the repertoire was profiled, and TCRdb retains in-frame clones only, with some absent. The sample records 260,000 or so clones, roughly 80% being singletons. Seattle cases were enrolled at active infection and followed longitudinally. Germline V gives CDR1 SGHRS, CDR2 YFSETQ. The ends were cut back, 0 bases at V and 8 bases at J, with 11 bases in the middle. CDR3 length equals 13 residues. Sequencing was performed on peripheral blood. The chain uses TRBV5-1 and TRBJ1-2, with D unresolved. The clonotype comes from a woman of 80 years or more with COVID-19, enrolled during active disease. CDR3 in amino acids: CASSLVRGDGYTF. Here the CDR3 DNA reads TGCGCCAGCAGCTTGGTCCGGGGAGACGGCTACACCTTC.